This T cell receptor beta chain was identified in a study of blood T cell repertoires in COVID-19. About the research overall: T cells, B-cell-depleted T cells, or PBMCs provided the cDNA or gDNA that served as material.

This clone has a count of ten or more. In germline, CDR1 is SGHTA, CDR2 FQGNSA. The CDR3 has 15 residues. The V segment lost 2 bases and the J segment 3 bases; nucleotides outside the gene matches: 3. Original processing methods: Cell counts per sample came from amplifying reference gene primers. Data came from immunoSEQ multiplex PCR; TCRdb stores just in-frame clones and leaves some out. From that table come the V and J calls and clone size; the DNA was used to work out D and trimming. The sample carries some 150,000 clones, about 86% recorded once. The sequenced sample consisted of peripheral blood. This sequence joins TRBV7-2 and TRBJ2-2, with 7 positions matching TRBD1. This TCR came from a man aged 65 to 79 with acute or convalescent COVID-19. CDR3 DNA sequence: TGTGCCAGCAGCTTAAGGACAGGAGACACCGGGGAGCTGTTTTTT. It yields the protein CASSLRTGDTGELFF.